The T cell receptor (beta chain) under discussion was sequenced for a study of T cell clonality in common variable immunodeficiency. Study findings and constraints: Reportedly, TCR beta sequences from common variable immunodeficiency showed fewer deletions and N-nucleotide insertions.

CDR3 length equals 15 residues. Germline V gene data show CDR1 as SGHTA and CDR2 as FQGNSA. The ends lost 5 bases at V and 3 bases at J; junction bases unmatched: 7. Produced via immunoSEQ multiplex PCR; TCRdb's table is partial and in-frame only. The repertoire consists of approximately 21,000 clones, none detected only once. This clone was recorded a few times. Its target is not known. From the germline J gene comes the end of the CDR3, since the read stops 3 residues before it. The sample taken for sequencing was peripheral blood mononuclear cells. V is TRBV7-2 and J is TRBJ2-1; 7 bases are a match to TRBD2. The clonotype was recovered from a human donor with common variable immunodeficiency. The DNA read from the CDR3 is TGTGCCAGCAGCCCAGCGAGCGGGAACTACAATGAG. It encodes CASSPASGNYNE. The CDR3 in its entirety is CASSPASGNYNEQFF.